This T cell receptor beta chain originates from a study of blood T cell repertoires in COVID-19. Study context: Both acute and convalescent COVID-19 samples were obtained from the United States, Italy and Spain. The analysed material was cDNA or gDNA that came from T cells, B-cell-depleted T cells, or PBMCs.

J lost 3 bases, V lost 5 bases, and 8 bases had no gene match. Per germline, CDR1 SGHAT and CDR2 FQNNGV. The CDR3 contains 15 residues. Authors' processing steps: Reference gene primer amplification gave nucleated cell count estimates. The data were produced by immunoSEQ multiplex PCR, yet TCRdb's version contains in-frame clones alone and is incomplete. That table gives V, J and clone size, and the DNA gave D and trimming. The sample consists of 40,000 to 55,000 clones, approximately 88% of them appearing once. Sequencing was done on a sample of peripheral blood. V usage is TRBV11-2 and J usage is TRBJ2-5; 8 nucleotides match TRBD1. The clonotype comes from a man between 50 and 59 years old with active COVID-19. The CDR3 DNA reads TGTGCCAGCAGCCCGATGCCAGGGGGCGAAGAGACCCAGTACTTC. Amino acids: CASSPMPGGEETQYF.